This TCR beta chain was obtained from a study of shared clonotypes between healthy human individuals. General study points: The study found 4.5% to 5% of naive CD4 clonotypes shared across a few donors. Clonotypes not shared had lower generation probabilities than those common to all four donors. Blood was the only sampled material, and tissue repertoires likely differ.

The study drew its donors from healthy HIV-negative adults without recent acute infections or vaccinations. Profiled with immunoSEQ multiplex PCR; TCRdb holds only in-frame clones, not every one. The data hold millions of clones, with roughly 94% observed a single time. The germline V gene encodes CDR1 SGDLS and CDR2 YYNGEE. CDR3 length: 17 amino acids. V shed 0 bases, J shed 1 base, and the junction held 6 bases outside the gene matches. This clone was observed a single time. Its matching antigen is unknown. The source of this sequence is a man younger than 35 in good health. The chain has TRBV9 and TRBJ2-3; 9 nucleotides agree with TRBD2. The specimen was naive CD4+ T cells sorted from blood. Documented subset: CD45RA+ positively selected. The CDR3 nucleotides read TGTGCCAGCAGCGTAGGGTACAGCGGGGGGCGCACAGATACGCAGTATTTT. The encoded protein is CASSVGYSGGRTDTQYF.